Below, 28 T cell receptor beta chains from the same sample are listed, as sequenced in a study of PD-1 blockade in classical Hodgkin lymphoma. The method was immunoSEQ multiplex PCR; TCRdb's version includes in-frame clones alone and lacks a portion of them. The top ten hold 1% to 1.5% of the sample, which has some 22,000 clones, 70% to 80% seen once. Time point noted: cycle 4 day 1 (C4D1), after 6 weeks of nivolumab. Every patient had relapsed following autologous stem cell transplantation, and cohorts differed in brentuximab vedotin exposure. By magnetic negative selection, CD4+ T cells were purified from thawed PBMCs. The source material was CD4+ T cells from blood, sampled before the fourth cycle of nivolumab. The receptors originated from a human donor with classical Hodgkin lymphoma.

In this sample, this clone turned up a few times. The V gene is TRBV6-5, the J gene TRBJ1-6, with a tentative D call TRBD1 (6 bases). Germline values: CDR1 MNHEY, CDR2 SVGAGI. Trimming took off 7 bases at V and 10 bases at J, with 17 bases between the two ends. CDR3 length: 14 residues. CDR3 protein: CASKYYRENSPLHF. The CDR3, as DNA: TGTGCCAGCAAGTACTACAGGGAAAACTCACCCCTCCACTTT.

This chain connects TRBV29-1 to TRBJ1-4; possibly TRBD1 for D (5 bases). Germline lookup yields CDR1 SQVTM and CDR2 ANQGSEA. The CDR3 is 11 residues long. V was pared by 6 bases and J by 7 bases, with 9 bases between. The CDR3 DNA reads as TGCAGCGTCTCGGGGGGTGAAAAACTGTTTTTT. Translation: CSVSGGEKLFF.

The chain couples TRBV16 to TRBJ1-2, with 7 bases matching TRBD1. This CDR3 spans 16 amino acids. V was pared by 3 bases and J by 1 base, with 8 bases of the junction left unmatched. From germline, CDR1 is KGHSY and CDR2 FQNENV. CDR3 DNA sequence: TGTGCCAGCAGCCATAAATACCGGGACAGTAACTATGGCTACACCTTC. Its protein product is CASSHKYRDSNYGYTF.

This rearrangement joins TRBV5-5 to TRBJ1-4; TRBD1 is a possible D gene (6 bases). Germline V gene data show CDR1 as SGHKS and CDR2 as YYEKEE (reference sequence). Trimming took off 1 base at V and 0 bases at J, with 7 bases between the two ends. CDR3 length: 15 amino acids. The CDR3 reads CASSLTGSTNEKLFF. In nucleotides, the CDR3 is TGTGCCAGCAGCTTGACAGGGTCAACTAATGAAAAACTGTTTTTT. Combining the CDR3 with reference TRBV5-5 and TRBJ1-4 gives the whole variable domain DAGVTQSPTHLIKTRGQQVTLRCSPISGHKSVSWYQQVLGQGPQFIFQYYEKEERGRGNFPDRFSARQFPNYSSELNVNALLLGDSALYLCASSLTGSTNEKLFFGSGTQLSVL.

In DNA form, the CDR3 reads TGCAGTACCCATGGAGATACGCAGTATTTT. It is translated as CSTHGDTQYF. The chain couples TRBV20-1 to TRBJ2-3; D is unresolved. V shed 8 bases and J shed 5 bases, with 8 bases lying between them. This CDR3 region has 10 residues. Germline V gene data show CDR1 as DFQATT and CDR2 as SNEGSKA (reference sequence).

The gene calls are TRBV6-5 and TRBJ1-5; no definite D call. The germline V and J ends were trimmed by 6 bases and 5 bases, with 17 bases remaining between them. The germline CDR1 and CDR2 sequences are MNHEY and SVGAGI. This CDR3 region has 15 residues. CDR3 sequence (DNA): TGTGCCAGCAGAAAAACCCCTTTAGGGCATCAGCCCCAGCATTTT. Its translation: CASRKTPLGHQPQHF.

Only a few counts were recorded for this clone. The V gene is TRBV19, the J gene TRBJ2-2; 11 nucleotides line up with TRBD1. V was pared by 6 bases and J by 7 bases, with 10 bases of the junction left unmatched. Germline V gene lookup returns CDR1 LNHDA and CDR2 SQIVND (reference sequence). The CDR3 loop spans 16 amino acids. CDR3 amino acids: CASSTAGTGGYGELFF. The CDR3 nucleotides read TGTGCCAGTAGCACCGCCGGGACAGGGGGTTACGGGGAGCTGTTTTTT.

J is TRBJ1-5 and V is TRBV6-1, with 7 bases matching TRBD1. The CDR3 is 13 amino acids. J gave up 6 bases and V 7 bases, and 6 bases lay outside the gene matches. Germline CDR1 is MNHNS and CDR2 is SASEGT. CDR3 DNA: TGTGCCAGCAATACAGGGGTAGGTCAGCCCCAGCATTTT. This codes for CASNTGVGQPQHF.

The chain joins TRBV18 to TRBJ2-3, with no clear D. CDR3 size: 14 residues. The V and J ends lost 3 bases and 0 bases respectively, with 7 bases between them. Per germline, CDR1 KGHSH and CDR2 LQKENI. In DNA form, the CDR3 reads TGTGCCAGCTCACCTCCCTCTAGCACAGATACGCAGTATTTT. As protein: CASSPPSSTDTQYF.

The V and J genes are TRBV7-9 and TRBJ1-2; 8 nucleotides line up with TRBD1. After removal of 5 bases from V and 2 bases from J, the junction contained 7 bases not matched to a gene. The CDR3 loop spans 15 amino acids. Looked up from germline, CDR1 is SEHNR and CDR2 is FQNEAQ (reference sequence). The CDR3 coding sequence is TGTGCCAGCAGCGAAACAGGGGGTTGGAACTATGGCTACACCTTC. Translating it yields CASSETGGWNYGYTF.

The rearrangement joins TRBV7-3 to TRBJ1-1; no clear D gene. The CDR3 spans 13 residues. The V and J ends lost 2 bases and 8 bases respectively, with 12 bases between them. Looked up from germline, CDR1 is SGHTA and CDR2 is FQGTGA. The CDR3 bases are TGTGCCAGCAGCTTAGGGAGGAAGGCCGAAGCTTTCTTT. It yields the protein CASSLGRKAEAFF. Full variable domain (rest looked up from reference TRBV7-3 and TRBJ1-1): GAGVSQTPSNKVTEKGKYVELRCDPISGHTALYWYRQSLGQGPEFLIYFQGTGAADDSGLPNDRFFAVRPEGSVSTLKIQRTERGDSAVYLCASSLGRKAEAFFGQGTRLTVV.

J is TRBJ2-1 and V is TRBV10-3, with 10 bases lining up with TRBD2. V lost 6 bases, J lost 9 bases, and 8 bases stayed unmatched. This CDR3 spans 14 amino acids. The germline CDR1 and CDR2 sequences are ENHRY and SYGVKD. The CDR3 sequence is CAIRRSGGAGEQFF. CDR3 coding DNA: TGTGCCATCAGAAGAAGCGGGGGGGCCGGTGAGCAGTTCTTC.

CDR3 in amino acids: CASSLTSGPTDTQYF. The CDR3 DNA follows: TGTGCCAGCAGCCTAACTAGCGGGCCCACAGATACGCAGTATTTT. The chain couples TRBV9 to TRBJ2-3; 9 bases line up with TRBD2. J was trimmed by 2 bases and V by 4 bases; bases with no gene match: 5. This CDR3 has 15 amino acids. Germline CDR1 reads SGDLS; CDR2 reads YYNGEE.

This clone came up a few times. The V call is TRBV5-1, the J call TRBJ2-4; 9 positions match TRBD1. J gave up 8 bases and V 2 bases, and 5 bases lay outside the gene matches. This CDR3 region has 14 residues. Germline-derived CDR1 and CDR2 are SGHRS and YFSETQ. This CDR3 reads CASSFGTGRYIQYF. In DNA, the CDR3 is TGCGCCAGCAGCTTCGGGACAGGGAGGTACATTCAGTACTTC.

The rearrangement uses TRBV30 and TRBJ1-1, with 7 bases matching TRBD1. V shed 0 bases and J 11 bases; nucleotides not matched to a gene: 6. The germline gives CDR1 GTSNPN, CDR2 SVGIG (reference sequence). The CDR3 has 12 amino acids. This chain's CDR3 is CAWSVGQERAFF. CDR3 coding DNA: TGTGCCTGGAGTGTCGGACAGGAGCGGGCTTTCTTT.

The chain couples TRBV7-2 to TRBJ1-5; D might be TRBD1 (5 bases). V gave up 1 base and J gave up 5 bases, with 12 bases separating them. The CDR3 loop spans 15 amino acids. Germline values: CDR1 SGHTA, CDR2 FQGNSA. The CDR3 loop reads CASSLVGQRDQPQHF. In nucleotides, the CDR3 is TGTGCCAGCAGCTTAGTGGGGCAGCGGGATCAGCCCCAGCATTTT.

This clone was observed once. J is TRBJ1-3 and V is TRBV6-5; 8 bases are shared with TRBD1. The ends lost 6 bases at V and 7 bases at J; junction bases unmatched: 8. CDR1 is MNHEY and CDR2 is SVGAGI in the germline V gene. The CDR3 spans 14 residues. CDR3 sequence: CASRSRGLGNTIYF. The CDR3 bases are TGTGCCAGCAGATCCAGGGGGCTCGGGAACACCATATATTTT.

The chain links TRBV18 to TRBJ1-1; D gene uncertain. Germline values: CDR1 KGHSH, CDR2 LQKENI. V lost 3 bases and J lost 1, with 6 bases in between. The CDR3 consists of 13 residues. The CDR3 here is CASSPGANTEAFF. As DNA, the CDR3 is TGTGCCAGCTCACCGGGCGCGAACACTGAAGCTTTCTTT.

The sample holds a few counts of this clone. This chain joins TRBV20-1 and TRBJ1-3; D gene uncertain. The CDR3 has 11 amino acids. Trimming removed 7 bases at V and 2 bases at J, with 6 bases between. The germline CDR1 and CDR2 sequences are DFQATT and SNEGSKA (reference sequence). The CDR3 here is CSVKTGNTIYF. CDR3 nucleotides: TGCAGTGTTAAGACTGGAAACACCATATATTTT.

V is TRBV11-2 and J is TRBJ2-7; the D is unclear. Trimming took 5 bases from V and 7 from J, leaving 12 bases between them. From germline, CDR1 is SGHAT and CDR2 FQNNGV. The CDR3 spans 12 residues. Written as DNA, the CDR3 is TGTGCCAGCAGCGCAGGAGTTACTGAGCAGTACTTC. It yields the protein CASSAGVTEQYF.

The chain recombines TRBV30 with TRBJ1-2; 7 nucleotides agree with TRBD1. CDR1 and CDR2 (germline): GTSNPN, SVGIG (reference sequence). The CDR3 consists of 13 residues. J was trimmed by 2 bases and V by 8 bases; bases with no gene match: 8. The CDR3 reads CAGEEGQNYGYTF. CDR3 in DNA: TGTGCCGGGGAAGAGGGACAGAACTATGGCTACACCTTC.

The V gene is TRBV5-6, the J gene TRBJ2-5, with D possibly being TRBD1 (5 bases). This CDR3 has 15 residues. Trimming took off 6 bases at V and 2 bases at J, with 17 bases between the two ends. Per germline, CDR1 SGHDT and CDR2 YYEEEE. The CDR3 sequence is CASTLQRGSQETQYF. The CDR3, as DNA: TGTGCCAGCACCCTACAAAGGGGATCTCAAGAGACCCAGTACTTC.

The chain links TRBV19 to TRBJ1-2; D remains unclear. The CDR3 is 13 residues long. Trimming pared 0 bases from V and 4 bases from J, leaving 6 bases between. The germline gives CDR1 LNHDA, CDR2 SQIVND (reference sequence). The CDR3 DNA sequence: TGTGCCAGTAGTATAGACAGACGCTATGGCTACACCTTC. It encodes CASSIDRRYGYTF.

The chain has TRBV10-3 and TRBJ1-1; D is unclear. V shed 0 bases and J shed 1 base, with 3 bases lying between them. Germline V gene data show CDR1 as ENHRY and CDR2 as SYGVKD. The CDR3 covers 13 residues. CDR3 amino acids: CAISESTNTEAFF. The DNA for the CDR3 is TGTGCCATCAGTGAGTCAACGAACACTGAAGCTTTCTTT.

The rearrangement joins TRBV19 to TRBJ1-5; maybe TRBD1 (5 bases). The CDR3 length is 14 residues. V lost 3 bases and J lost 7, with 13 bases in between. Germline CDR1 reads LNHDA; CDR2 reads SQIVND (reference sequence). The CDR3 bases are TGTGCCAGTAGTATTAAGGAAGGGGCACAGCCCCAGCATTTT. Translation: CASSIKEGAQPQHF.

This clone was counted only a few times. The chain links TRBV30 to TRBJ1-3, with D uncertain. With 0 bases removed from V and 7 bases from J, the gap between germline ends came to 4 bases. CDR3 length: 11 amino acids. Looked up from germline, CDR1 is GTSNPN and CDR2 is SVGIG (reference sequence). CDR3 residues: CAWSVGNTIYF. CDR3 DNA sequence: TGTGCCTGGAGTGTAGGGAACACCATATATTTT.

The chain uses TRBV10-3 and TRBJ2-5, with D maybe TRBD2 (5 bases). The V gene lost 4 bases and the J gene lost 2 bases, with 8 bases spanning the gap. This CDR3 has 13 residues. Germline CDR1 is ENHRY and CDR2 is SYGVKD. The CDR3 DNA is TGTGCCATCAGTGGCACTAGTCAAGAGACCCAGTACTTC. This translates into CAISGTSQETQYF.

This clone has just a few counts. The chain has TRBV18 and TRBJ1-6; 7 bases fit TRBD1. V gave up 3 bases and J gave up 6 bases; unmatched junction bases: 5. CDR3 length: 15 amino acids. Germline V CDR1 and CDR2: KGHSH, LQKENI. The CDR3 spells CASSPQGELNSPLHF. CDR3 DNA sequence: TGTGCCAGCTCACCGCAGGGGGAGCTTAATTCACCCCTCCACTTT.